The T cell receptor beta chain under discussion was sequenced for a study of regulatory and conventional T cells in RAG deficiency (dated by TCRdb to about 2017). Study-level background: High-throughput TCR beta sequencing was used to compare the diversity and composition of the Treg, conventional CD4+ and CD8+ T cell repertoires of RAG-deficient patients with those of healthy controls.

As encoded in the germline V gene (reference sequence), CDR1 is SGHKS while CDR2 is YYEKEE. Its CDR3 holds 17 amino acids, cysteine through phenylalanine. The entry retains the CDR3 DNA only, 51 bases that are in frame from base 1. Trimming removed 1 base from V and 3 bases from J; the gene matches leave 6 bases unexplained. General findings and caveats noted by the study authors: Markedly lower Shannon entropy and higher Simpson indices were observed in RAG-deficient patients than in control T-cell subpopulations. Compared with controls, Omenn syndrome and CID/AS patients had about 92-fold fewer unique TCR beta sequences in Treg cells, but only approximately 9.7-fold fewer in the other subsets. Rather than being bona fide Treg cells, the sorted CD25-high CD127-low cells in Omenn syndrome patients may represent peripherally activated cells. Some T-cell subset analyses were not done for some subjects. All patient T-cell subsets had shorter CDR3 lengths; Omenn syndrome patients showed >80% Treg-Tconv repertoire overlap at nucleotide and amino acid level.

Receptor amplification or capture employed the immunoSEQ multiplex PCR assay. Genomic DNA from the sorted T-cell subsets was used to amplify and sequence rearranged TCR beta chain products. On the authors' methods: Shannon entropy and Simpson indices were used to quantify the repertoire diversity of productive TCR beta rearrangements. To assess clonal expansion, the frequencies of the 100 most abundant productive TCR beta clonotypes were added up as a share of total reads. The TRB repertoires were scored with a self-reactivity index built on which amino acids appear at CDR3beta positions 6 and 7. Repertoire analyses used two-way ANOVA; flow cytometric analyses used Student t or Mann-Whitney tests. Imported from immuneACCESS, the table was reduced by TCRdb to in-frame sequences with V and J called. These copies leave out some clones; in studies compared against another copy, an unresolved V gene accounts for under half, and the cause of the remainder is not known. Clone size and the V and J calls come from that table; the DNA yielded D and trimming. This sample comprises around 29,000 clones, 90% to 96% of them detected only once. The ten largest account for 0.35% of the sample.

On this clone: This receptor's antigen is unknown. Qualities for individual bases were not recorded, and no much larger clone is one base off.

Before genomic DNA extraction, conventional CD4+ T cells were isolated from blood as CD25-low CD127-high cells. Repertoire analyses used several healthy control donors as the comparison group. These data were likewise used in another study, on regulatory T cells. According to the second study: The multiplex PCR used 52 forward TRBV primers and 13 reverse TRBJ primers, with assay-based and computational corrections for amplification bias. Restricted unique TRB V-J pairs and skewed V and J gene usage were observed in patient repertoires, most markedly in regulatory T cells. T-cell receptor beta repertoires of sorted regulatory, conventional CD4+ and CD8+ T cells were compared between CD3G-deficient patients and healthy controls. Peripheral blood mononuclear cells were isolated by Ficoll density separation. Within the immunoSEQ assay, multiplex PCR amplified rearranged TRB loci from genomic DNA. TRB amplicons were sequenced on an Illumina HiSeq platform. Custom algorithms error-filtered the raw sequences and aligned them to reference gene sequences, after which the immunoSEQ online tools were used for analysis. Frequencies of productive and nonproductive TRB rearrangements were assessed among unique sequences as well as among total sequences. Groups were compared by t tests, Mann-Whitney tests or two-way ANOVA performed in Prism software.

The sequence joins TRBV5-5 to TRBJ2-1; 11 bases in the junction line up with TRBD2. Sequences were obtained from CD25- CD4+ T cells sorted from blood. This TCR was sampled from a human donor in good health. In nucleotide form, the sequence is TGTGCCAGCAGCTTGCGGCTAGCGGGGGGATTCTACAATGAGCAGTTCTTC. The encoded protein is CASSLRLAGGFYNEQFF.